A selection of T cell receptor beta chains follows, all from one sample in a study of shared clonotypes between healthy human individuals. Sequencing was performed with immunoSEQ multiplex PCR; in TCRdb, only in-frame clones are kept and a portion is missing. The repertoire consists of hundreds of thousands of clones, with around 73% occurring once and the leading ten covering 1.5% to 2%. Sequenced input: memory CD4+ T cells sorted from blood. All receptors come from a woman between 25 and 40 years old in good health. Each CDR3 is given with its conserved first and last residue. Each record gives: V gene, J gene, CDR3 protein.

TRBV28	TRBJ2-3	CASSLTGGPGYTQYF
TRBV14	TRBJ2-7	CASSPGLAGPLDEQYF
TRBV7-2	TRBJ2-3	CASSLSYLDTGLEQYF
TRBV30	TRBJ1-5	CAWNRTGEHQPQHF
TRBV6-1	TRBJ2-2	CASSEGPTGGYRTGELFF
TRBV5-4	TRBJ2-1	CASSFEVAGDRNEQFF
TRBV29-1	TRBJ2-7	CSVEDPKTGGNYEQYF
TRBV5-6	TRBJ2-1	CASSLAGREKYNEQFF
TRBV19	TRBJ2-1	CASSIFSGRYNEQFF
TRBV7-9	TRBJ2-2	CASSLISGITGELFF
TRBV7-8	TRBJ1-1	CASSLEGQLMNTEAFF
TRBV7-9	TRBJ1-2	CASSVGTANGYTF
TRBV7-8	TRBJ2-2	CASSLGRESGELFF
TRBV7-9	TRBJ1-1	CASSLESREAFF
TRBV10-3	TRBJ2-7	CAISESQTRRSYEQYF
TRBV25-1	TRBJ2-3	CASSHQTRGGVADTQYF
TRBV2	TRBJ2-2	CASSLLAGITGELFF
TRBV6-5	TRBJ2-7	CASSQQGYEQYF
TRBV7-9	TRBJ2-1	CASSLQGTEDEQFF
TRBV29-1	TRBJ2-3	CSVEVPFAQYF
TRBV5-8	TRBJ1-5	CASSLAGEHQPQHF
TRBV15	TRBJ2-5	CATSREGQGGETQYF
TRBV6-1	TRBJ2-7	CASAVAGDYEQYF
TRBV4-1	TRBJ2-6	CASSHPGAASSGANVLTF
TRBV4-2	TRBJ2-4	CASSQGGASGRQNIQYF
TRBV4-2	TRBJ2-1	CASSQAGTSGHNEQFF
TRBV7-3	TRBJ2-3	CASSYSGSAGTDTQYF
TRBV29-1	TRBJ2-7	CSVIPGQSFEQYF
TRBV10-3	TRBJ2-7	CAISDPTSGSYEQYF
TRBV29-1	TRBJ2-7	CSVEGASYEQYF
TRBV9	TRBJ1-4	CASSVGATANEKLFF
TRBV10-1	TRBJ1-1	CASRSNLDTEAFF
TRBV7-9	TRBJ1-4	CASSLGTMGARVEKLFF
TRBV5-1	TRBJ2-1	CASSLEFLGTYNEQFF
TRBV6-5	TRBJ2-2	CASRTGQPGELFF
TRBV5-1	TRBJ1-1	CASSSNLGGRNTEAFF
TRBV28	TRBJ1-2	CASSSTSYGYTF
TRBV28	TRBJ2-7	CASSLSTSGSSYEQYF
TRBV4-1	TRBJ2-2	CASSLASGSSYTGELFF
TRBV6-1	TRBJ2-7	CASSDDRVLYEQYF
TRBV5-1	TRBJ1-1	CASSLYEQGNTEAFF
TRBV28	TRBJ1-5	CASRGVTNQPQHF
TRBV18	TRBJ2-7	CASSPGGSNEQYF
TRBV5-1	TRBJ2-5	CASAASATQETQYF
TRBV6-5	TRBJ1-2	CASSYSPSDYGYTF
TRBV5-1	TRBJ2-1	CASSWGGSSYNEQFF
TRBV21-1	TRBJ2-2	CASSFHRGNTGELFF
TRBV29-1	TRBJ2-3	CSFQGYPSTDTQYF
TRBV2	TRBJ1-1	CASTSRGPGPEAFF
TRBV4-2	TRBJ1-2	CASSQGQDGTYGYTF
TRBV6-6	.	CASSRPGTSVYEQYF